The present T cell receptor (beta chain) was sequenced within a study of blood T cell repertoires in COVID-19. Measured with immunoSEQ multiplex PCR; TCRdb has only the in-frame clones, and not every one. The table lists 300,000 to 350,000 clones, 80% to 90% of them singletons. Germline CDR1 is SGHAT and CDR2 is FQNNGV. Trimming removed 6 bases at V and 6 bases at J, with 10 bases between. This CDR3 has 12 amino acids. The chain is built from TRBV11-2 and TRBJ2-3; D may be TRBD2 (6 bases). The sequence derives from a man younger than 40 who had recovered from COVID-19. Material: PBMCs or T cells enriched from blood (not recorded which). The CDR3 sequence: CASRERGDTQYF. CDR3 bases: TGTGCCAGCAGGGAACGGGGGGATACGCAGTATTTT.